This TCR beta chain was retrieved from a study of shared clonotypes between healthy human individuals. The CDR3 spans 16 residues. Germline V gives CDR1 GTSNPN, CDR2 SVGIG (reference sequence). Losses at the gene ends were 4 bases for V and 8 bases for J; bases not matched to a gene: 13. Measured with immunoSEQ multiplex PCR; TCRdb has only the in-frame clones, and not every one. This sample has millions of clones, with more than 80% found just once. The sample taken for sequencing was naive CD4+ T cells from PBMCs. Documented subset: CD45RA+ positively selected. The chain uses TRBV30 and TRBJ1-5; 11 bases agree with TRBD1. The receptor's source is a man between 18 and 29 years old in good health. Some clones in this sample may be carry-over from other donors' samples. The DNA for the CDR3 is TGTGCCTGGAAAAGAGGACAGGGGGCCTTTACTGAGCCCCAGCATTTT. Protein: CAWKRGQGAFTEPQHF.